This T cell receptor beta chain was recorded in a study of cytomegalovirus exposure and HLA in healthy donors. Study-wide results and limits: A list of more than 150 TCR beta chains associated with cytomegalovirus was given. Per a prior analysis, the majority of TCR beta V segments were productive roughly 90% or roughly 30% of the time. Later analysis identified a missense DCLRE1C variant that was linked to TCR beta V- and J-gene trimming.

A remark on this clone: What it binds is not known.

This CDR3 has 13 amino acids. Germline CDR1 is LNHDA and CDR2 is SQIVND (reference sequence). The V segment lost 5 bases and the J segment 5 bases; nucleotides outside the gene matches: 2. The donors gave bone marrow, and they were healthy. The PCR was carried out with 60 Vbeta primers and 13 Jbeta primers. The assay was immunoSEQ multiplex PCR, and TCRdb's table has in-frame clones only and misses some. The sample lists roughly 120,000 clones, roughly four fifths occurring once. This sequence joins TRBV19 and TRBJ1-1, with TRBD1 matching over 10 bases. This clonotype was sampled from a woman aged 18 to 35 in good health and CMV-seronegative. Sequences were obtained from PBMCs. The CDR3 DNA reads as TGTGCCAGTAGTTGGGACAGGGGAACTGAAGCTTTCTTT. This codes for CASSWDRGTEAFF.